The 9 T cell receptor beta chains given below trace back to one sample, sequenced in a study of immune cell composition in non-small cell lung cancer. Using immunoSEQ multiplex PCR, the repertoire was profiled, and TCRdb retains in-frame clones only, with some absent. Seen here are roughly 15,000 clones, under 75% observed once, and the top ten hold more than 6.5%. The source material was lung tumor tissue. The receptors stem from a human donor with non-small cell lung cancer.

This clone has more than one count but fewer than ten. The chain recombines TRBV11-3 with TRBJ1-1; a possible D gene is TRBD1 (6 bases). The germline gives CDR1 SGHNT, CDR2 YENEEA. Trimming left V 5 bases short and J 7 bases short, with 20 bases between. CDR3 length equals 15 residues. The CDR3 sequence: CASSLRTGQGYEAFF. The CDR3 coding sequence is TGTGCCAGCAGCCTTCGTACGGGACAAGGCTATGAAGCTTTCTTT.

The CDR3 nucleotides are TGTGCCAGCAGTGACAGGGGGATTCTGGGGGCCAACGTCCTGACTTTC. It specifies CASSDRGILGANVLTF. The rearrangement uses TRBV28 and TRBJ2-6; 9 bases agree with TRBD1. J was trimmed by 4 bases and V by 5 bases; bases with no gene match: 6. Germline V gene data show CDR1 as MDHEN and CDR2 as SYDVKM. CDR3 length equals 16 residues. Based on the CDR3 plus reference TRBV28 and TRBJ2-6, the full variable domain is DVKVTQSSRYLVKRTGEKVFLECVQDMDHENMFWYRQDPGLGLRLIYFSYDVKMKEKGDIPEGYSVSREKKERFSLILESASTNQTSMYLCASSDRGILGANVLTFGAGSRLTVL.

This clone is judged large. The chain couples TRBV7-9 to TRBJ1-6; D not certain. V lost 2 bases and J 8 bases, leaving 10 bases between the germline ends. There are 14 residues in the CDR3. Germline V gives CDR1 SEHNR, CDR2 FQNEAQ (reference sequence). This CDR3 is CASSLQAGDSPLHF. The CDR3 nucleotides are TGTGCCAGCAGCTTACAAGCCGGGGATTCACCCCTCCACTTT.

The chain carries TRBV14 and TRBJ2-7, with 7 bases identical to TRBD2. This CDR3 region has 18 residues. Germline V gene data show CDR1 as SGHDN and CDR2 as FVKESK. The J segment lost 3 bases and the V segment lost 0 bases, leaving 14 bases of the junction unmatched. The CDR3 DNA reads TGTGCCAGCAGCCAAGATGAGGGGCGGGGGAAAGGTTTCTACGAGCAGTACTTC. This codes for CASSQDEGRGKGFYEQYF.

The V gene is TRBV9, the J gene TRBJ2-1, with 8 bases lining up with TRBD2. This CDR3 has 14 amino acids. The germline CDR1 and CDR2 sequences are SGDLS and YYNGEE. V lost 7 bases and J lost 6; bases outside the gene matches: 9. Here the CDR3 reads CASAWGLVSNEQFF. CDR3 coding DNA: TGTGCCAGCGCCTGGGGACTAGTCTCCAATGAGCAGTTCTTC.

V is TRBV4-1 and J is TRBJ1-2, with 9 bases fitting TRBD1. The CDR3 runs 15 residues. Germline trimming cut 4 bases from V and 3 bases from J; bases unmatched to any gene: 6. Germline V gene lookup returns CDR1 MGHRA and CDR2 YSYEKL. CDR3 amino acids: CASSRAGQGYYGYTF. The CDR3 coding sequence is TGCGCCAGCAGCCGAGCCGGACAGGGGTACTATGGCTACACCTTC.

The rearrangement uses TRBV5-4 and TRBJ2-7, with D maybe TRBD2 (6 bases). Trimming removed 0 bases at V and 0 bases at J, with 13 bases between. The germline gives CDR1 SGHNT, CDR2 YYREEE (reference sequence). CDR3 length: 16 amino acids. The DNA for the CDR3 is TGTGCCAGCAGCTTGGGTGGGGGGACCTCCTCCTACGAGCAGTACTTC. Protein sequence: CASSLGGGTSSYEQYF.

The chain is built from TRBV4-1 and TRBJ2-1; 7 bases agree with TRBD1. The CDR3 spans 19 residues. V lost 0 bases to trimming and J lost 0 bases; unmatched junction nucleotides: 11. Germline V CDR1 and CDR2: MGHRA, YSYEKL. CDR3 region: CASSQDLFQGQYSYNEQFF. CDR3 nucleotide sequence: TGCGCCAGCAGCCAAGATCTGTTCCAGGGACAGTACTCCTACAATGAGCAGTTCTTC.

The V and J genes are TRBV2 and TRBJ2-5; TRBD1 is a possible D gene (6 bases). The CDR3 has 15 residues. V shed 4 bases and J shed 4 bases, with 16 bases lying between them. Germline V lookup: CDR1 SNHLY, CDR2 FYNNEI. The CDR3 is CASSGTRGIGETQYF. The CDR3 coding sequence is TGTGCCAGCAGTGGGACAAGGGGGATAGGAGAGACCCAGTACTTC.